One and the same sample provided the 13 T cell receptor beta chains below, sequenced in a study of chemoradiotherapy in HPV16-positive cancers. The repertoire was sequenced with immunoSEQ multiplex PCR; TCRdb's copy has only in-frame clones and lacks some. The sample holds 12,000 or so clones; approximately 85% are singletons and the top ten take roughly 6.2%. Sequenced material: blood, taken from a patient who underwent chemoradiotherapy. These receptor sequences come from a human donor with HPV-associated anogenital cancer.

The rearrangement links TRBV5-4 to TRBJ1-1, with D tentatively TRBD1 (5 bases). The CDR3 contains 16 residues. Germline V CDR1 and CDR2: SGHNT, YYREEE (reference sequence). Trimming shortened V by 0 bases and J by 0 bases, and 12 bases separated the two germline ends. Here the CDR3 DNA reads TGTGCCAGCAGCTTGGCCGTGGCAGGGATGAACACTGAAGCTTTCTTT. Translation gives CASSLAVAGMNTEAFF.

This clone was seen just once. This chain links TRBV9 with TRBJ2-7; D is perhaps TRBD2 (5 bases). V was shortened by 0 bases and J by 4 bases, with 8 bases between the two germline ends. The germline V gene encodes CDR1 SGDLS and CDR2 YYNGEE. The CDR3 runs to 13 residues. The CDR3: CASSVATGYEQYF. CDR3 nucleotide sequence: TGTGCCAGCAGCGTAGCTACGGGGTACGAGCAGTACTTC.

The chain combines TRBV21-1 with TRBJ2-3. TRBV21-1 is a documented pseudogene. The CDR3 has 12 amino acids. This chain's CDR3 is CATRECTDTQYF. The CDR3 coding sequence is TGTGCCACCAGGGAATGTACAGATACGCAGTATTTT.

The gene calls are TRBV7-7 and TRBJ2-4; 7 bases line up with TRBD2. The CDR3 length is 16 residues. Germline trimming cut 2 bases from V and 0 bases from J; bases unmatched to any gene: 4. The germline gives CDR1 SSHAT, CDR2 FNYEAQ (reference sequence). This CDR3 reads CASSLSLAVAKNIQYF. CDR3 nucleotide sequence: TGTGCCAGCAGCTTAAGTCTAGCGGTAGCCAAAAACATTCAGTACTTC.

In this sample, this clone turned up a few times. This chain uses TRBV5-6 with TRBJ2-1; either TRBD1 or TRBD2 may supply D (5 bases each). This CDR3 is built from 18 residues. V lost 6 bases and J lost 3, with 25 bases in between. Germline V gene data show CDR1 as SGHDT and CDR2 as YYEEEE. In DNA, the CDR3 is TGTGCCAGCACCCTTGAGGGGAAATCCTCCCTCATCTACAATGAGCAGTTCTTC. Its protein product is CASTLEGKSSLIYNEQFF.

This clone was picked up one time. This chain connects TRBV6-1 to TRBJ2-1; 8 bases are shared with TRBD2. CDR1 and CDR2 (germline): MNHNS, SASEGT. V lost 3 bases and J lost 5; bases outside the gene matches: 6. This CDR3 is 15 amino acids long. The CDR3 nucleotides read TGTGCCAGCAGTGATCCGGGACTAGTTCACAATGAGCAGTTCTTC. Protein sequence: CASSDPGLVHNEQFF.

The genes are TRBV19 and TRBJ1-2, with 7 bases fitting TRBD1. J gave up 7 bases and V 5 bases, and 7 bases lay outside the gene matches. Germline V CDR1 and CDR2: LNHDA, SQIVND (reference sequence). This CDR3 contains 13 residues. The CDR3 bases are TGTGCCAGTAGTGACAGGGCGGGAAGTGGCTACACCTTC. This encodes CASSDRAGSGYTF. The variable domain in full, with the rest retrieved from reference TRBV19 and TRBJ1-2, is DGGITQSPKYLFRKEGQNVTLSCEQNLNHDAMYWYRQDPGQGLRLIYYSQIVNDFQKGDIAEGYSVSREKKESFPLTVTSAQKNPTAFYLCASSDRAGSGYTFGSGTRLTVV.

This clone has more than one count but fewer than ten. This rearrangement joins TRBV6-5 to TRBJ2-5; tentative D call: TRBD2 (5 bases). Between the trimmed V and J ends, which lost 2 bases and 6 bases, there was a span of 10 bases. The CDR3 contains 13 residues. Per the germline V gene, CDR1 is MNHEY and CDR2 is SVGAGI. In nucleotides, the CDR3 is TGTGCCAGCAGTTACCCCGGGGTGAAGACCCAGTACTTC. Its protein product is CASSYPGVKTQYF.

The gene calls are TRBV10-3 and TRBJ2-1; tentatively, D is TRBD1 or TRBD2 (5 bases each). Germline loops: CDR1 ENHRY, CDR2 SYGVKD. The CDR3 extends over 16 amino acids. Trimming left V 4 bases short and J 8 bases short, with 21 bases between. CDR3: CAISAGLDPVVDEQFF. The DNA of the CDR3 is TGTGCCATCAGTGCGGGGCTAGACCCGGTCGTGGATGAGCAGTTCTTC.

The chain joins TRBV7-2 to TRBJ2-2; D not resolved. The length of the CDR3 is 13 residues. The V gene's germline CDR1 is SGHTA and CDR2 FQGNSA. V gave up 5 bases and J gave up 5 bases, with 9 bases separating them. CDR3 in amino acids: CASSPRSTGELFF. In DNA form, the CDR3 reads TGTGCCAGCAGCCCCCGGAGTACCGGGGAGCTGTTTTTT.

This clone was detected a few times. The chain recombines TRBV7-2 with TRBJ1-2, with TRBD1 identical over 9 bases. Per germline, CDR1 SGHTA and CDR2 FQGNSA. Germline trimming cut 1 base from V and 3 bases from J; bases unmatched to any gene: 0. CDR3 length equals 14 residues. DNA of the CDR3: TGTGCCAGCAGCTTAGGACAGGGGGACTATGGCTACACCTTC. It translates to CASSLGQGDYGYTF.

The chain couples TRBV2 to TRBJ2-7; 8 nucleotides agree with TRBD1. The V gene end was trimmed by 1 base and the J gene end by 1 base; junction bases not matched to a gene: 0. Germline V gene data show CDR1 as SNHLY and CDR2 as FYNNEI. This CDR3 has 14 amino acids. The CDR3, as DNA: TGTGCCAGCAGTGAAGGGACAGGGTCCTACGAGCAGTACGTC. Translation gives CASSEGTGSYEQYV.

J is TRBJ2-3 and V is TRBV5-6, with D hard to call. Trimming stripped 3 bases from V and 0 bases from J, with 14 bases between. Germline-derived CDR1 and CDR2 are SGHDT and YYEEEE. The CDR3 loop spans 16 amino acids. The CDR3 loop reads CASSSLGSGSTDTQYF. CDR3 DNA: TGTGCCAGCAGCTCTCTTGGGTCCGGAAGCACAGATACGCAGTATTTT.